This is a list of T cell receptor beta chains from one sample in a study of blood T cell repertoires in COVID-19. Some clones are missing from TCRdb's copy, which holds only in-frame ones; the method was immunoSEQ multiplex PCR. The sample lists tens of thousands of clones, more than 75% seen once, with less than 6.5% in the top ten. The sample was peripheral blood. These receptors were obtained from a man older than 75 in a cohort sampled during active COVID-19. The CDR3 runs from the conserved cysteine through the conserved F or W. D genes are given only for firm matches. Clone size is not always given. Where it is, it says once, few, many or a class for expanded clones.

D gene: TRBD1
J gene: TRBJ1-1
V gene: TRBV29-1
clone size: NA
CDR3 DNA: TGCAGCGGCCGGGACAGGTGGGAGGCTTTCTTT
CDR3 protein: CSGRDRWEAFF

D gene: TRBD2
J gene: TRBJ2-1
V gene: TRBV7-3
clone size: NA
CDR3 DNA: TGTGCCAGCAGCCTAGTAGGCGGGAGCCTCTACAATGAGCAGTTCTTC
CDR3 protein: CASSLVGGSLYNEQFF

D gene: TRBD1
J gene: TRBJ1-3
V gene: TRBV6-1
clone size: NA
CDR3 DNA: TGTGCCAGCAGTGACCTACAGGGGATCGAGGGAAACACCATATATTTT
CDR3 protein: CASSDLQGIEGNTIYF

D gene: NA
J gene: TRBJ2-5
V gene: TRBV4-1
clone size: NA
CDR3 DNA: TGCGCCAGCAGCGAGACTAGTCCGGGGACCCAGTACTTC
CDR3 protein: CASSETSPGTQYF

D gene: NA
J gene: TRBJ2-5
V gene: TRBV5-1
clone size: NA
CDR3 DNA: TGCGCCAGCAGCTTGTATAGAGAGGTCGAGACCCAGTACTTC
CDR3 protein: CASSLYREVETQYF

D gene: TRBD1
J gene: TRBJ1-5
V gene: TRBV28
clone size: NA
CDR3 DNA: TGTGTGACGGGACAGATGAATCAGCCCCAGCATTTT
CDR3 protein: CVTGQMNQPQHF

D gene: NA
J gene: TRBJ1-1
V gene: TRBV18
clone size: few
CDR3 DNA: TGTGCCAGCTCACCAAGAAGAACAACAGGGAGGAACACTGAAGCTTTCTTT
CDR3 protein: CASSPRRTTGRNTEAFF

D gene: TRBD1
J gene: TRBJ2-2
V gene: TRBV2
clone size: once
CDR3 DNA: TGTGCCAGCAAGGGACAGGGGGGCACCGGGGAGCTGTTTTTT
CDR3 protein: CASKGQGGTGELFF

D gene: TRBD1
J gene: TRBJ1-1
V gene: TRBV5-1
clone size: few
CDR3 DNA: TGCGCCAGCAGCTTGGACAGGGGGCTGCGTCTCATGAACACTGAAGCTTTCTTT
CDR3 protein: CASSLDRGLRLMNTEAFF

D gene: NA
J gene: TRBJ1-2
V gene: TRBV5-1
clone size: NA
CDR3 DNA: TGCGCCAGCAGCTTGGATACGGGGTTAGATGGCTACACCTTC
CDR3 protein: CASSLDTGLDGYTF